The 5 T cell receptor beta chains listed next were all sequenced from one sample in a study. TCRdb re-called the 5' RACE reads with MiXCR, one entry per CDR3 protein. The sample has 34,000 or so distinct CDR3 sequences; over 20% are singletons. Tregs were sorted as CD4+CD25+CD127-/low cells. Sequencing input: tumor-infiltrating Tregs sorted from the breast tumor. Source of these receptors: a female donor with breast cancer.

Of note for this clonotype: Possible read error: a much larger clone is one base away. The chain couples TRBV6-5 to TRBJ2-7, with 7 bases aligning to TRBD1. This CDR3 region has 16 residues. Germline-derived CDR1 and CDR2 are MNHEY and SVGAGI. As DNA, the CDR3 is TGTGCCAGCAGTTACTCCTACAGACAGGGATCCTACGAGCAGTGCTTC. Encoded protein: CASSYSYRQGSYEQCF.

This clonotype was detected many times. The V and J genes are TRBV21-1 and TRBJ2-7. TRBV21-1 is a pseudogene segment. The CDR3 is 10 residues long. The CDR3 loop is CASSKYEQYF. In DNA, the CDR3 is TGTGCCAGCAGCAAATACGAGCAGTACTTC.

By its share, this clonotype is medium-sized. The chain links TRBV6-1 to TRBJ2-3; D may match TRBD1 or TRBD2 (5 bases each). This CDR3 has 15 residues. Germline CDR1 and CDR2: MNHNS and SASEGT. With 5 bases removed from V and 0 bases from J, the gap between germline ends came to 12 bases. Here the CDR3 reads CASSRDGTSTDTQYF. The DNA of the CDR3 is TGTGCCAGCAGTAGGGACGGAACTAGCACAGATACGCAGTATTTT.

This clonotype was counted many times. The genes are TRBV12-3 or TRBV12-4 and TRBJ1-5; perhaps TRBD1 as D (5 bases). There are 16 residues in the CDR3. Trimming pared 6 bases from V and 0 bases from J, leaving 15 bases between. The CDR3 bases are TGTGCCAGCAGCCCGGGGCGATTTAATAGCAATCAGCCCCAGCATTTT. Protein: CASSPGRFNSNQPQHF.

The chain couples TRBV20-1 to TRBJ2-5; 7 nucleotides agree with TRBD2. With V trimmed by 7 bases and J by 1 base, 6 bases remained unmatched. The germline CDR1 and CDR2 sequences are DFQATT and SNEGSKA (reference sequence). The CDR3 sequence is 13 residues long. CDR3 amino acids: CSGTGGLQETQYF. The CDR3 bases are TGCAGTGGAACGGGAGGACTCCAAGAGACCCAGTACTTC.